This T cell receptor (beta chain) came from a study of blood T cell repertoires in COVID-19. Study information: Some COVID-19 samples were acute and others convalescent; all came from the United States, Italy and Spain. The cDNA or gDNA used as material had been derived from T cells, B-cell-depleted T cells, or PBMCs.

The germline V gene encodes CDR1 SGHVS and CDR2 FQNEAQ. V lost 5 bases and J lost 1, with 20 bases in between. This CDR3 is built from 17 residues. As handled by the study authors: Cell counts per sample came from amplifying reference gene primers. The table came from immunoSEQ multiplex PCR; TCRdb's copy has only in-frame clones and leaves some out. That table furnishes V, J and clone size, whereas the DNA furnished D and trimming. Of a few hundred thousand clones listed, just over 85% are singletons. The receptor comes from a young woman with active or convalescent COVID-19. What was sequenced was peripheral blood. V usage is TRBV7-8 and J usage is TRBJ2-5, with D maybe TRBD1 (6 bases). The CDR3 is CASSPQTRGRIQETQYF. CDR3 sequence (DNA): TGTGCCAGCAGCCCGCAAACCAGGGGCAGAATCCAAGAGACCCAGTACTTC.